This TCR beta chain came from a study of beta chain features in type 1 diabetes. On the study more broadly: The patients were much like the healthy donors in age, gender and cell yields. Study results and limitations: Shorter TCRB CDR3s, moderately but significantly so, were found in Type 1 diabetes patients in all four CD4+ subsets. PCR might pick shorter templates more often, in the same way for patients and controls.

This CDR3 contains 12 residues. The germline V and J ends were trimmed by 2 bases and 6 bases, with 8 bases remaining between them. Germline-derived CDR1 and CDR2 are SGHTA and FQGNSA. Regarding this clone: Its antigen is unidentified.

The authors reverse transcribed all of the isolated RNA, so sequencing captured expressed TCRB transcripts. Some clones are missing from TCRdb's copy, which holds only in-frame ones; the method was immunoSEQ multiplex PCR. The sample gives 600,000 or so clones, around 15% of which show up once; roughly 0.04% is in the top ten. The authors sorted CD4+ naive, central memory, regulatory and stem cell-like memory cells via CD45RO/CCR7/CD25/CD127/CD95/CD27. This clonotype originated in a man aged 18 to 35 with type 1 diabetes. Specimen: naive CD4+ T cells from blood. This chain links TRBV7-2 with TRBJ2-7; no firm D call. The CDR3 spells CASSLMVGEQYF. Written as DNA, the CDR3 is TGTGCCAGCAGCTTAATGGTGGGCGAGCAGTACTTC.